The 5 T cell receptor beta chains given below trace back to one sample, sequenced in a study of cytomegalovirus exposure and HLA in healthy donors. Only in-frame clones appear in the TCRdb table, and some are missing; sequencing was by immunoSEQ multiplex PCR. The sample carries about 150,000 clones, approximately 86% recorded once. The sample consisted of PBMCs. The receptor source for this set is a man aged 18 to 29 in good health and CMV-seropositive.

The genes are TRBV6-6 and TRBJ2-2; possible D gene TRBD2, 6 bases. V gave up 6 bases and J gave up 7 bases, with 12 bases separating them. Germline loops: CDR1 MNHNY, CDR2 SVGAGI (reference sequence). This CDR3 contains 13 residues. The CDR3 reads CASRASEGGELFF. CDR3 bases: TGTGCCAGCAGGGCTAGCGAGGGCGGGGAGCTGTTTTTT.

This clone was counted a few times. This sequence joins TRBV5-1 and TRBJ2-7; TRBD1 aligns across 8 bases. Germline assignment: CDR1 SGHRS and CDR2 YFSETQ. The CDR3 is 13 amino acids. Losses at the gene ends were 5 bases for V and 7 bases for J; bases not matched to a gene: 8. The CDR3 DNA reads TGCGCCAGCAGTTTTGGACAGGGACGGGAGCAGTACTTC. It codes for CASSFGQGREQYF.

V gene TRBV7-2 combines with J gene TRBJ1-2; TRBD1 agrees at 9 bases. CDR1 and CDR2 from the germline V gene are SGHTA and FQGNSA. Losses at the gene ends were 4 bases for V and 8 bases for J; bases not matched to a gene: 8. The CDR3 sequence is 14 residues long. CDR3 loop: CASSYLQGARGYTF. The DNA for the CDR3 is TGTGCCAGCAGCTATCTACAGGGGGCTAGGGGCTACACCTTC.

J is TRBJ1-2 and V is TRBV7-9, with 7 nucleotides matching TRBD1. CDR1 is SEHNR, CDR2 FQNEAQ, per germline (reference sequence). CDR3 length: 14 residues. The trim removed 6 bases at V and 5 bases at J, leaving 9 bases unmatched. CDR3 sequence (DNA): TGTGCCAGCAGGCCGGGACAGAATATTTATGGCTACACCTTC. Its protein is CASRPGQNIYGYTF.

This chain connects TRBV6-5 to TRBJ1-6; TRBD1 might be the D (6 bases). CDR3 size: 15 residues. Germline values: CDR1 MNHEY, CDR2 SVGAGI. Trimming took off 2 bases at V and 8 bases at J, with 13 bases between the two ends. This chain's CDR3 is CASSYGQGLHSPLHF. The CDR3 DNA reads TGTGCCAGCAGTTACGGGCAGGGGTTGCATTCACCCCTCCACTTT.